This T cell receptor beta chain was retrieved from a study of blood T cell repertoires in COVID-19. Study in general: Italy, Spain and the United States were the sources of the convalescent and acute COVID-19 samples. The analysed material was cDNA or gDNA that came from T cells, B-cell-depleted T cells, or PBMCs.

Germline CDR1 and CDR2: SGHTA and FQGNSA. Trimming at V came to 6 bases and at J to 5 bases, leaving 10 bases not matched to a gene. The CDR3 loop spans 15 amino acids. Original methodology: Reference gene primer amplification in the assay estimated nucleated cell counts. Using immunoSEQ multiplex PCR, the repertoire was profiled, and TCRdb retains in-frame clones only, with some absent. The D gene and trimming were derived from the DNA, and the V and J assignments and clone size from that table. The table includes approximately 90,000 clones, roughly 84% detected once. The chain joins TRBV7-2 to TRBJ2-7, with 10 bases fitting TRBD1. Sequencing input: peripheral blood. This TCR derives from an elderly woman with active or convalescent COVID-19. DNA for the CDR3: TGTGCCAGCAGTCTGATGCGGGACAGGGGCCACGAGCAGTACTTC. This translates into CASSLMRDRGHEQYF.